What follows are 18 T cell receptor beta chains derived from one specimen sequenced in a study of cytomegalovirus exposure and HLA in healthy donors (dated by TCRdb to between 2016 and 2019). The library was made by the immunoSEQ multiplex PCR assay. A mixture of 60 forward primers for TCR Vbeta segments and 13 reverse primers for TCR Jbeta segments was used in the multiplex PCR. Here the immuneACCESS table is served through TCRdb, limited to in-frame sequences with V and J called. Missing clones are a known gap in these copies; in checked studies unresolved V genes cover under half, and the rest lacks a known reason. For this sample there are approximately 190,000 clones; almost 85% appear just once. The top ten clones comprise around 0.25% of the sample. The sequenced material came from PBMCs. The source is a boy between 10 and 17 years old in good health and CMV-seronegative.

The chain uses TRBV14 and TRBJ2-1; 8 bases align to TRBD1. This CDR3 spans 16 amino acids. V lost 2 bases and J lost 3; bases outside the gene matches: 6. Germline CDR1 SGHDN, CDR2 FVKESK. The CDR3 DNA reads as TGTGCCAGCAGCCAACCGGACAGGGTAATCTACAATGAGCAGTTCTTC. This gives the protein CASSQPDRVIYNEQFF.

The V call is TRBV29-1, the J call TRBJ2-1, with D unresolved. The V gene lost 4 bases and the J gene lost 9 bases, with 10 bases spanning the gap. The CDR3 runs 11 residues. Germline loops: CDR1 SQVTM, CDR2 ANQGSEA. CDR3 loop: CSVAQVGEQFF. The CDR3, as DNA: TGCAGCGTTGCCCAGGTCGGTGAGCAGTTCTTC.

The chain couples TRBV4-1 to TRBJ1-2; 8 positions match TRBD1. Trimming at V came to 0 bases and at J to 8 bases, leaving 2 bases not matched to a gene. The CDR3 is made up of 13 amino acids. The germline V gene has CDR1 MGHRA and CDR2 YSYEKL. The CDR3 here is CASSQEQGAGYTF. CDR3 in DNA: TGCGCCAGCAGCCAAGAGCAGGGGGCCGGCTACACCTTC.

The chain employs TRBV5-1 and TRBJ2-7; 11 nucleotides align to TRBD1. From germline, CDR1 is SGHRS and CDR2 YFSETQ. After removal of 0 bases from V and 6 bases from J, the junction contained 8 bases not matched to a gene. CDR3 length: 16 residues. CDR3 sequence (DNA): TGCGCCAGCAGCTTGGCCCCCGGGACAGGGGGTAGCGAGCAGTACTTC. Its translation is CASSLAPGTGGSEQYF.

This chain connects TRBV7-3 to TRBJ2-3; D might be TRBD2 (6 bases). Germline V gene data show CDR1 as SGHTA and CDR2 as FQGTGA. CDR3 length: 15 residues. Trimming removed 5 bases from V and 1 base from J, with 13 bases in between. In nucleotides, the CDR3 is TGTGCCAGCAGCGACGACTCGGGGGGCACAGATACGCAGTATTTT. Translating gives CASSDDSGGTDTQYF.

The chain recombines TRBV5-5 with TRBJ2-7; 7 nucleotides agree with TRBD2. After removal of 7 bases from V and 1 base from J, the junction contained 14 bases not matched to a gene. The CDR3 has 16 amino acids. The germline V gene encodes CDR1 SGHKS and CDR2 YYEKEE (reference sequence). CDR3 loop: CASSFRPSGMSYEQYF. The CDR3, as DNA: TGTGCCAGCTCGTTTCGCCCCAGCGGGATGTCCTACGAGCAGTACTTC.

CDR3 amino acids: CASRTISGTDTQYF. Here the CDR3 DNA reads TGTGCCAGCAGGACTATTAGCGGCACAGATACGCAGTATTTT. This rearrangement joins TRBV27 to TRBJ2-3; a weak D match, TRBD2 (5 bases). The CDR3 contains 14 residues. Germline V lookup: CDR1 MNHEY, CDR2 SMNVEV (reference sequence). Trimming shortened V by 6 bases and J by 1 base, and 11 bases separated the two germline ends.

J is TRBJ1-2 and V is TRBV7-9; tentatively, D is TRBD1 (5 bases). Trimming removed 4 bases from V and 6 bases from J, with 24 bases in between. The CDR3 length is 17 residues. Germline V gene sequence: CDR1 SEHNR, CDR2 FQNEAQ (reference sequence). CDR3 sequence: CASSYPTPLGGRDGYTF. CDR3 sequence (DNA): TGTGCCAGCAGCTATCCTACACCCCTGGGGGGGAGGGATGGCTACACCTTC. The full variable domain, rest sourced from reference TRBV7-9 and TRBJ1-2, is DTGVSQNPRHKITKRGQNVTFRCDPISEHNRLYWYRQTLGQGPEFLTYFQNEAQLEKSRLLSDRFSAERPKGSFSTLEIQRTEQGDSAMYLCASSYPTPLGGRDGYTFGSGTRLTVV.

The genes are TRBV6-4 and TRBJ1-1; D unclear. This CDR3 is built from 13 residues. CDR1 is MRHNA and CDR2 is SNTAGT in the germline V gene. V was clipped by 3 bases and J by 4 bases, with 9 bases between them. For the CDR3, the DNA is TGTGCCAGCAGTGATCGCTCGGGCACTGAAGCTTTCTTT. Protein product: CASSDRSGTEAFF.

Here the CDR3 reads CASSLGEGGNEQFF. CDR3 bases: TGTGCCAGCAGCTTAGGGGAGGGAGGCAATGAGCAGTTCTTC. The rearrangement joins TRBV7-3 to TRBJ2-1; TRBD2 matches 7 bases. Germline values: CDR1 SGHTA, CDR2 FQGTGA. The CDR3 is 14 residues long. The trim removed 2 bases at V and 6 bases at J, leaving 4 bases unmatched.

DNA of the CDR3: TGTGCCAGTAGTATTCCGGGAATGAACACTGAAGCTTTCTTT. This sequence encodes CASSIPGMNTEAFF. The chain carries TRBV19 and TRBJ1-1; the D is unclear. This CDR3 spans 14 amino acids. V lost 3 bases and J 0 bases, leaving 8 bases between the germline ends. The germline V gene encodes CDR1 LNHDA and CDR2 SQIVND (reference sequence).

The rearrangement uses TRBV13 and TRBJ2-5, with 14 positions matching TRBD2. There are 15 residues in the CDR3. Per germline, CDR1 PRHDT and CDR2 FYEKMQ (reference sequence). With 5 bases clipped from V and 6 bases from J, the junction kept 5 bases outside the gene matches. The CDR3 sequence: CASSPGTSGSKTQYF. In nucleotides, the CDR3 is TGTGCCAGCAGCCCTGGGACTAGCGGGAGTAAGACCCAGTACTTC.

V usage is TRBV19 and J usage is TRBJ1-1, with D possibly matching TRBD1 (6 bases). Germline V lookup: CDR1 LNHDA, CDR2 SQIVND (reference sequence). CDR3 size: 13 residues. Trimming pared 3 bases from V and 6 bases from J, leaving 11 bases between. The CDR3, as DNA: TGTGCCAGTAGTATGGTCAGGGGCCCTGAAGCTTTCTTT. It translates to CASSMVRGPEAFF.

The gene calls are TRBV7-3 and TRBJ2-1; 12 positions agree with TRBD2. Germline values: CDR1 SGHTA, CDR2 FQGTGA. CDR3 length equals 15 residues. J lost 6 bases, V lost 5 bases, and 5 bases had no gene match. The CDR3 loop is CASSPSSGGANEQFF. CDR3 in DNA: TGTGCCAGCAGCCCTTCTAGCGGGGGGGCCAATGAGCAGTTCTTC.

In this sample, this clone turned up once. This rearrangement joins TRBV20-1 to TRBJ1-2; TRBD1 agrees at 7 bases. CDR1 and CDR2 from the germline V gene are DFQATT and SNEGSKA (reference sequence). The trim removed 4 bases at V and 8 bases at J, leaving 4 bases unmatched. The CDR3 has 11 amino acids. CDR3 nucleotide sequence: TGCAGTGCTAACCACAGGGGAGGCTACACCTTC. It codes for CSANHRGGYTF.

The chain employs TRBV29-1 and TRBJ2-1; D gene unclear. The CDR3 consists of 16 residues. V lost 3 bases to trimming and J lost 0 bases, with 15 bases between them. Germline CDR1 reads SQVTM; CDR2 reads ANQGSEA. CDR3 in DNA: TGCAGCGTTGAGGGTTACAAGAGGAGCTCCTACAATGAGCAGTTCTTC. The encoded protein is CSVEGYKRSSYNEQFF.

V is TRBV4-2 and J is TRBJ2-6; D gene unclear. This CDR3 has 16 amino acids. V lost 1 base to trimming and J lost 1 base, with 8 bases between them. CDR1 LGHNA and CDR2 YNFKEQ come from the germline V gene. The CDR3 DNA is TGTGCCAGCAGCCAAGCCCCCGGTTCTGGGGCCAACGTCCTGACTTTC. Translated: CASSQAPGSGANVLTF.

This chain joins TRBV15 and TRBJ1-5; possible D gene TRBD1, 5 bases. The germline V and J ends were trimmed by 1 base and 0 bases, with 19 bases remaining between them. The germline V gene has CDR1 LNHNV and CDR2 YYDKDF (reference sequence). The CDR3 sequence is 19 residues long. The CDR3 DNA is TGTGCCACCAGCAGAGCTTTGGGGAGGGGCTCATCTAGCAATCAGCCCCAGCATTTT. The encoded protein is CATSRALGRGSSSNQPQHF.